The clone carrying this T cell receptor (beta chain) occurred a few times. These data originate in a study of blood T cell repertoires in COVID-19. About the research overall: Sample material is recorded as cDNA or gDNA derived from T cells, B-cell-depleted T cells, or PBMCs.

Adults between about 18 and 89 years of age took part from more than 20 US areas. Participants reported their clinical history, and cohort assignment relied on those reports. Symptom resolution, clearance, or two negative PCRs marked donors in Cohort 3 as recovered. Produced via immunoSEQ multiplex PCR; TCRdb's table is partial and in-frame only. This table holds fewer than 250,000 clones, 89% found once. The specimen was PBMCs or T cells enriched from blood (not recorded which). The source is a woman in her late teens or twenties who had recovered from COVID-19.

CDR3 sequence (DNA): TGTGCCAGCAGTGATGCCCGGGAGGTGAATGAAGCTTTCTTT. Encoded protein: CASSDAREVNEAFF. The chain couples TRBV2 to TRBJ1-1; D not certain. Trimming removed 3 bases at V and 7 bases at J, with 15 bases between. Germline assignment: CDR1 SNHLY and CDR2 FYNNEI. This CDR3 comprises 14 residues. Together with reference TRBV2 and TRBJ1-1, the CDR3 gives the full variable domain: EPEVTQTPSHQVTQMGQEVILRCVPISNHLYFYWYRQILGQKVEFLVSFYNNEISEKSEIFDDQFSVERPDGSNFTLKIRSTKLEDSAMYFCASSDAREVNEAFFGQGTRLTVV.